Below are 15 T cell receptor beta chains sequenced from a single sample in a study of T cell responses to AZD1222 COVID-19 vaccine. The protocol was immunoSEQ multiplex PCR, while the TCRdb copy is restricted to in-frame clones and leaves out a portion. The table includes approximately 160,000 clones, 90% detected once. Sequencing was performed on peripheral blood, taken on day 0 of AZD1222 vaccination. These receptor sequences come from an adult in good health.

About this clone: Other DNA variants within this sample encode the same CDR3. The rearrangement links TRBV9 to TRBJ1-1; no reliable D call. V lost 0 bases to trimming and J lost 2 bases, with 5 bases between them. The CDR3 covers 13 residues. From germline, CDR1 is SGDLS and CDR2 YYNGEE. Written as DNA, the CDR3 is TGTGCCAGCAGCGTAGACGGTAACACTGAAGCTTTCTTT. Translation: CASSVDGNTEAFF.

CDR3 coding DNA: TGTGCCAGCAGTTTTACAGGGGGCACAGATACGCAGTATTTT. It translates to CASSFTGGTDTQYF. The chain is built from TRBV27 and TRBJ2-3; TRBD1 agrees at 7 bases. In germline, CDR1 is MNHEY, CDR2 SMNVEV (reference sequence). Trimming removed 3 bases from V and 1 base from J; junction bases left unmatched: 1. The length of the CDR3 is 14 residues.

The V gene is TRBV7-3, the J gene TRBJ1-1; tentatively, D is TRBD1 (5 bases). CDR1 is SGHTA and CDR2 is FQGTGA in the germline V gene. The CDR3 contains 14 residues. The V gene lost 5 bases and the J gene lost 4 bases, with 14 bases spanning the gap. The CDR3 region is CASSPTKGLTEAFF. In DNA form, the CDR3 reads TGTGCCAGCAGCCCTACCAAGGGGCTCACTGAAGCTTTCTTT. The entire variable domain, with the rest obtained from reference TRBV7-3 and TRBJ1-1, is as follows: GAGVSQTPSNKVTEKGKYVELRCDPISGHTALYWYRQSLGQGPEFLIYFQGTGAADDSGLPNDRFFAVRPEGSVSTLKIQRTERGDSAVYLCASSPTKGLTEAFFGQGTRLTVV.

The chain couples TRBV7-6 to TRBJ2-5; 15 bases map to TRBD2. V shed 5 bases, J shed 2 bases, and the junction held 6 bases outside the gene matches. The CDR3 covers 17 residues. Germline V CDR1 and CDR2: SGHVS, FNYEAQ. The CDR3, as DNA: TGTGCCAGCAGCCGCGGACTAGCGGGGGGGAGTCAAGAGACCCAGTACTTC. Encoded protein: CASSRGLAGGSQETQYF.

This chain links TRBV15 with TRBJ1-1; D unresolved. The CDR3 extends over 12 amino acids. Per the germline V gene, CDR1 is LNHNV and CDR2 is YYDKDF (reference sequence). Trimming removed 8 bases from V and 5 bases from J, with 12 bases in between. The CDR3 DNA reads TGTGCCACCCGGACGGATCGTACTGAAGCTTTCTTT. Amino acid sequence: CATRTDRTEAFF.

In this sample, this clone turned up many times. The V call is TRBV30, the J call TRBJ2-4; 8 positions match TRBD1. The CDR3 totals 14 residues. Germline V lookup: CDR1 GTSNPN, CDR2 SVGIG (reference sequence). V lost 7 bases and J lost 1; bases outside the gene matches: 6. The DNA of the CDR3 is TGTGCCTTGCGGCAGGGGGCGGCCAAAAACATTCAGTACTTC. Amino acids: CALRQGAAKNIQYF.

The chain has TRBV7-3 and TRBJ1-6, with TRBD1 as a possible D gene (5 bases). The CDR3 totals 14 residues. The V gene lost 5 bases and the J gene lost 9 bases, with 14 bases spanning the gap. CDR1 is SGHTA and CDR2 is FQGTGA in the germline V gene. CDR3 protein: CASSPTPQGSPLHF. The CDR3 DNA sequence: TGTGCCAGCAGCCCGACCCCGCAGGGTTCACCCCTCCACTTT.

The rearrangement links TRBV3-1 (or the pseudogene TRBV3-2) to TRBJ2-7, with 11 bases that match TRBD2. J gave up 2 bases and V 0 bases, and 3 bases lay outside the gene matches. Germline V lookup: CDR1 LGHDT, CDR2 YNNKEL (reference sequence). CDR3 length: 16 residues. The CDR3 DNA reads as TGTGCCAGCAGCCAAGAGGTAGCGGGGGGGCCCTACGAGCAGTACTTC. Residues: CASSQEVAGGPYEQYF.

This sequence joins TRBV7-2 and TRBJ2-7, with unresolved D. This CDR3 is built from 14 residues. Germline V CDR1 and CDR2: SGHTA, FQGNSA. V gave up 5 bases and J gave up 3 bases, with 14 bases separating them. CDR3 coding DNA: TGTGCCAGCAGCCCCACCAACGGGCTCTACGAGCAGTACTTC. It codes for CASSPTNGLYEQYF.

J is TRBJ2-1 and V is TRBV5-6, with TRBD2 identical over 13 bases. Trimming cost V 0 bases and J 8 bases; bases outside gene matches: 2. Germline lookup yields CDR1 SGHDT and CDR2 YYEEEE. The length of the CDR3 is 15 residues. CDR3 residues: CASSLALAGGHEQFF. The DNA for the CDR3 is TGTGCCAGCAGCTTGGCACTAGCGGGGGGGCATGAGCAGTTCTTC.

The rearrangement uses TRBV12-3 or TRBV12-4 and TRBJ2-7; TRBD1 agrees at 7 bases. There are 13 residues in the CDR3. V gave up 7 bases and J gave up 5 bases; unmatched junction bases: 8. The CDR3 protein is CASTINRGHEQYF. CDR3 nucleotide sequence: TGTGCCAGCACTATTAACAGGGGCCACGAGCAGTACTTC.

J is TRBJ1-1 and V is TRBV4-3, with D unclear. This CDR3 contains 16 residues. Between the trimmed V and J ends, which lost 0 bases and 0 bases, there was a span of 11 bases. CDR1 is LGHNA and CDR2 is YSLEER in the germline V gene. CDR3 loop: CASSQEVYNMNTEAFF. CDR3 DNA sequence: TGCGCCAGCAGCCAAGAGGTCTACAACATGAACACTGAAGCTTTCTTT.

This clone was picked up one time. The chain combines TRBV11-2 with TRBJ2-3, with TRBD1 identical over 7 bases. Germline V CDR1 and CDR2: SGHAT, FQNNGV. With 6 bases clipped from V and 4 bases from J, the junction kept 7 bases outside the gene matches. The CDR3 extends over 14 amino acids. In DNA, the CDR3 is TGTGCCAGCAGAGTAGTAGGGGGCGCAGATACGCAGTATTTT. This sequence encodes CASRVVGGADTQYF.

The chain has TRBV7-2 and TRBJ1-6; 9 bases are a match to TRBD1. Germline V gives CDR1 SGHTA, CDR2 FQGNSA. J was trimmed by 10 bases and V by 5 bases; bases with no gene match: 12. The CDR3 is made up of 16 amino acids. CDR3 sequence reads: CASSLVMGQGGSPLHF. CDR3 in DNA: TGTGCCAGCAGCCTAGTAATGGGACAGGGTGGCTCACCCCTCCACTTT. Combining the CDR3 with reference TRBV7-2 and TRBJ1-6 gives the whole variable domain GAGVSQSPSNKVTEKGKDVELRCDPISGHTALYWYRQSLGQGLEFLIYFQGNSAPDKSGLPSDRFSAERTGGSVSTLTIQRTQQEDSAVYLCASSLVMGQGGSPLHFGNGTRLTVT.

This clone showed up just once. The rearrangement uses TRBV11-1 and TRBJ2-2, with D unresolved. The CDR3 loop spans 13 amino acids. Trimming left V 10 bases short and J 2 bases short, with 11 bases between. CDR1 is SGHAT, CDR2 FQDESV, per germline (reference sequence). As DNA, the CDR3 is TGTGCCATCGGAACGGATAACACCGGGGAGCTGTTTTTT. The encoded protein is CAIGTDNTGELFF.